The 2 T cell receptor beta chains below come from one sample, sequenced in a study of graft-versus-host responses after intestinal transplantation. Sequencing was performed with immunoSEQ multiplex PCR; in TCRdb, only in-frame clones are kept and a portion is missing. The sample has about 88,000 clones; less than 95% are singletons. These receptors are not linked to any known antigen. The sequences come from unstimulated CD4+ T cells sorted from spleen or lymph node cells, collected before transplant. These receptors originate from a human donor who was the organ donor for an intestinal transplant.

The V and J genes are TRBV25-1 and TRBJ1-3; weak D call: TRBD1 (5 bases). This CDR3 spans 16 amino acids. CDR1 MGHDK and CDR2 SYGVNS come from the germline V gene. V lost 4 bases and J lost 2, with 15 bases in between. CDR3 residues: CASSGNSGLAGNTIYF. The CDR3 DNA is TGTGCCAGCAGTGGGAATTCAGGGTTAGCTGGAAACACCATATATTTT.

The V and J genes are TRBV11-1 and TRBJ2-7, with no clear D. The CDR3 extends over 15 amino acids. Trimming took off 5 bases at V and 1 base at J, with 15 bases between the two ends. Germline V CDR1 and CDR2: SGHAT, FQDESV (reference sequence). The CDR3 DNA follows: TGTGCCAGCAGCAATCTGACACCGACGTCCTACGAGCAGTACTTC. Translating gives CASSNLTPTSYEQYF. The whole variable domain, filled in from reference TRBV11-1 and TRBJ2-7, reads EAEVAQSPRYKITEKSQAVAFWCDPISGHATLYWYRQILGQGPELLVQFQDESVVDDSQLPKDRFSAERLKGVDSTLKIQPAELGDSAMYLCASSNLTPTSYEQYFGPGTRLTVT.